This T cell receptor beta chain was observed in a study of patients and donors after allogeneic stem cell transplantation. MiXCR, applied by TCRdb to the RT-PCR reads, yields one record per CDR3 protein. The table lists about 8,800 distinct CDR3 sequences, under 5% of them singletons. The CDR3 totals 16 residues. The germline gives CDR1 MDHEN, CDR2 SYDVKM. The ends were cut back, 7 bases at V and 1 base at J, with 17 bases in the middle. Many counts were recorded for this clonotype. The chain recombines TRBV28 with TRBJ2-1, with D perhaps assigned TRBD1 or TRBD2 (5 bases each). This TCR came from a human donor who was either an allogeneic HSCT recipient or a stem cell or donor lymphocyte infusion donor (not recorded which). It is not recorded whose cells these are; they may come from a transplant donor. The sequencing sample was made of blood, either unsorted or a sorted T cell fraction (not recorded which). The CDR3 nucleotides read TGTGCCAGCACGGACCTCGGGGCGCAGTCCTACAATGAGCAGTTCTTC. Translating gives CASTDLGAQSYNEQFF.